This TCR beta chain was profiled in a study of T-cell memory formation after mild COVID-19. Overall study context: Clustering of TCRs was largely donor specific.

Study-level results: There were some responding clones in pre-infection memory, which suggested that cross-reactive memory had joined. Contracting CD4+ clones lay largely in CM and EM, with CD8+ ones residing in EMRA.

As concerns this clonotype: The antigen remains unidentified.

Per the germline V gene, CDR1 is SGHAT and CDR2 is FQNNGV. The CDR3 length is 15 residues. Between the trimmed V and J ends, which lost 1 base and 1 base, there was a span of 10 bases. Constant-segment primers and 5'RACE yielded cDNA libraries for TCR alpha and TCR beta, each carrying sample barcodes and UMIs. TCRdb recomputed calls from the 5' RACE reads with MiXCR, one row per CDR3 protein. The sample consists of some 330,000 distinct CDR3 sequences, around 20% of them appearing once. This sequence joins TRBV11-2 and TRBJ1-1; D perhaps matches TRBD1 (5 bases). The sequence was obtained from an adult woman who had mild COVID-19 (a few samples of this study predate the infection). Cell type and time point are not known. The sequenced sample was PBMCs or a T cell subset sorted from them (not recorded which). CDR3 DNA: TGTGCCAGCAGCTTAGGGGGGATGGAGAACACTGAAGCTTTCTTT. This sequence encodes CASSLGGMENTEAFF.